The 13 T cell receptor beta chains below come from one sample, sequenced in a study of blood T cells in healthy people across ages. A second about 6 to 11 cycle PCR used barcoded and J-beta primers. TCRdb analysed the 5' RACE reads with MiXCR anew, one entry per CDR3 protein. The sample yields roughly 730,000 distinct CDR3 sequences, more than 50% seen once. The sequenced material came from blood. Source of these receptors: a man aged 35-49 years in good health.

The chain couples TRBV6-6 to TRBJ1-2; 10 positions match TRBD1. The CDR3 totals 15 residues. Germline loops: CDR1 MNHNY, CDR2 SVGAGI (reference sequence). The V segment lost 10 bases and the J segment 2 bases; nucleotides outside the gene matches: 10. The CDR3 sequence: CATTGTGEGNYGYTF. DNA of the CDR3: TGTGCCACCACCGGGACAGGGGAGGGGAACTATGGCTACACCTTC.

The V and J genes are TRBV5-6 and TRBJ2-5; D gene uncertain. Trimming took off 1 base at V and 5 bases at J, with 15 bases between the two ends. The CDR3 loop spans 15 amino acids. Germline CDR1 reads SGHDT; CDR2 reads YYEEEE. CDR3 residues: CASSLLGSGRETQYF. The CDR3 DNA reads as TGTGCCAGCAGCTTGCTGGGCAGTGGAAGGGAGACCCAGTACTTC.

This clonotype was observed a few times. The CDR3 bases are TGCGCCAGCGGACTAGGACTAGCGAAGTTCCAAGAGACCCAGTACTTC. It encodes CASGLGLAKFQETQYF. This chain joins TRBV5-1 and TRBJ2-5, with TRBD2 matching over 9 bases. The CDR3 runs to 16 residues. V was clipped by 7 bases and J by 1 base; unmatched bases: 11. Germline CDR1 is SGHRS and CDR2 is YFSETQ.

With regard to this clonotype: Mismatch with germline at one junction end may stem from a read error. The chain has TRBV4-2 and TRBJ2-5; D is undetermined. The V gene's germline CDR1 is LGHNA and CDR2 YNFKEQ. This CDR3 comprises 13 residues. CDR3 coding DNA: TGTGCCAGTAGCCAAGTAGGACCAGAGACCCAGTACTTC. Encoded protein: CASSQVGPETQYF.

The chain recombines TRBV2 with TRBJ1-2, with 10 bases aligning to TRBD1. The CDR3 is 14 residues long. V was pared by 4 bases and J by 8 bases, with 7 bases of the junction left unmatched. From germline, CDR1 is SNHLY and CDR2 FYNNEI. The CDR3 protein is CASSASGQGVGYTF. DNA of the CDR3: TGTGCCAGCAGTGCCTCCGGACAGGGGGTAGGCTACACCTTC. Combining the CDR3 with reference TRBV2 and TRBJ1-2 gives the whole variable domain EPEVTQTPSHQVTQMGQEVILRCVPISNHLYFYWYRQILGQKVEFLVSFYNNEISEKSEIFDDQFSVERPDGSNFTLKIRSTKLEDSAMYFCASSASGQGVGYTFGSGTRLTVV.

The chain employs TRBV28 and TRBJ2-5, with D hard to call. CDR1 MDHEN and CDR2 SYDVKM come from the germline V gene. V was pared by 3 bases and J by 7 bases, with 9 bases between. The CDR3 length is 12 residues. CDR3 DNA sequence: TGTGCCAGCAGTTTTCCCTACGGGACCCAGTACTTC. It translates to CASSFPYGTQYF.

In this sample, this clonotype turned up a few times. This rearrangement joins TRBV24-1 to TRBJ1-5; TRBD1 is a possible D gene (5 bases). The CDR3 totals 16 residues. In germline, CDR1 is KGHDR, CDR2 SFDVKD. Between the trimmed V and J ends, which lost 1 base and 3 bases, there was a span of 12 bases. CDR3 region: CATSDFRGGFNQPQHF. CDR3 DNA sequence: TGTGCCACCAGTGATTTCCGCGGGGGGTTCAATCAGCCCCAGCATTTT.

This clonotype was counted only a few times. The rearrangement joins TRBV12-3 or TRBV12-4 to TRBJ2-3, with D perhaps TRBD2 (5 bases). The length of the CDR3 is 15 residues. Trimming removed 3 bases at V and 2 bases at J, with 12 bases between. CDR3 protein: CASSLSTGYTDTQYF. The CDR3 region has the DNA TGTGCCAGCAGTTTGAGTACGGGATACACAGATACGCAGTATTTT.

The gene calls are TRBV6-1 and TRBJ1-1; D might be TRBD1 (5 bases). The CDR3 sequence is 13 residues long. V gave up 6 bases and J gave up 8 bases, with 16 bases separating them. The V gene's germline CDR1 is MNHNS and CDR2 SASEGT. The CDR3 protein is CASRRVSGLEAFF. CDR3 sequence (DNA): TGTGCCAGCAGGAGGGTCTCAGGGTTGGAAGCTTTCTTT.

The V call is TRBV7-3, the J call TRBJ2-5; perhaps D is TRBD1 or TRBD2 (6 bases each). The DNA end lines up better with TRBJ2-7; the J call may be wrong. The CDR3 has 14 amino acids. Germline V gene sequence: CDR1 SGHTA, CDR2 FQGTGA. The CDR3 region is CASSFGPKGGEQYF. The DNA for the CDR3 is TGTGCCAGCAGCTTTGGTCCAAAGGGGGGCGAGCAGTACTTC.

The chain uses TRBV2 and TRBJ2-5, with a possible D match to TRBD1 (5 bases). Germline V gene sequence: CDR1 SNHLY, CDR2 FYNNEI. CDR3 size: 11 residues. V lost 5 bases and J lost 10, with 11 bases in between. The CDR3 DNA reads TGTGCCAGCAGTCCTCAGGGTGGCCAGTACTTC. It encodes CASSPQGGQYF.

As DNA, the CDR3 is TGCGCCAGCATTCCTGGGAGTGGGGAGACCCAGTACTTC. Its protein is CASIPGSGETQYF. This chain links TRBV5-1 with TRBJ2-5, with D maybe TRBD2 (5 bases). The CDR3 spans 13 residues. Between the trimmed V and J ends, which lost 6 bases and 5 bases, there was a span of 14 bases. The germline V gene encodes CDR1 SGHRS and CDR2 YFSETQ. The variable domain in full, completed from reference TRBV5-1 and TRBJ2-5, reads KAGVTQTPRYLIKTRGQQVTLSCSPISGHRSVSWYQQTPGQGLQFLFEYFSETQRNKGNFPGRFSGRQFSNSRSEMNVSTLELGDSALYLCASIPGSGETQYFGPGTRLLVL.

The J gene is TRBJ1-4, the V gene TRBV9; D ambiguous. Trimming removed 1 base at V and 4 bases at J, with 11 bases between. There are 15 residues in the CDR3. Germline CDR1 reads SGDLS; CDR2 reads YYNGEE. The CDR3 DNA follows: TGTGCCAGCAGCGTACGAGGGCAGAATAATGAAAAACTGTTTTTT. Translation gives CASSVRGQNNEKLFF.